This T cell receptor (beta chain) was documented in a study of blood T cell repertoires in COVID-19. Participants' reported clinical history set cohort assignment. The repertoire was sequenced with immunoSEQ multiplex PCR; TCRdb's copy has only in-frame clones and lacks some. The table has fewer than 250,000 clones, about 91% seen once; the top ten hold 2.5% to 3%. The germline V and J ends were trimmed by 3 bases and 5 bases, with 9 bases remaining between them. Germline V gives CDR1 KGHSH, CDR2 LQKENI. The length of the CDR3 is 13 residues. The sequence came from a woman in her twenties or thirties with acute COVID-19. Sequencing used PBMCs or T cells enriched from blood (not recorded which). The V gene is TRBV18, the J gene TRBJ2-3, with D tentatively TRBD1 (5 bases). CDR3 residues: CASSPDQGDTQYF. For the CDR3, the DNA is TGTGCCAGCTCACCCGATCAGGGAGATACGCAGTATTTT.